One and the same sample provided the 2 T cell receptor beta chains below, sequenced in a study of shared clonotypes between healthy human individuals. The assay was immunoSEQ multiplex PCR, and TCRdb's table has in-frame clones only and misses some. The sample records roughly 2.6 million clones, more than 80% being singletons. Material: naive CD4+ T cells sorted from blood. The sample's subset: CD45RA+ positively selected. Every receptor here comes from a man aged 18 to 29 in good health.

This clone was observed a handful of times. This chain connects TRBV6-1 to TRBJ2-7; a weak D match, TRBD1 (5 bases). The V end lost 7 bases, the J end lost 2 bases, and 15 bases lay between the germline ends. The CDR3 loop spans 14 amino acids. Germline V CDR1 and CDR2: MNHNS, SASEGT. The CDR3 reads CASTSAGFTYEQYF. The DNA of the CDR3 is TGTGCCAGCACCTCGGCAGGGTTCACCTACGAGCAGTACTTC.

The V call is TRBV5-4, the J call TRBJ2-3; D is perhaps TRBD1 (6 bases). In germline, CDR1 is SGHNT, CDR2 YYREEE (reference sequence). The CDR3 spans 13 residues. V lost 5 bases to trimming and J lost 4 bases, with 11 bases between them. The CDR3 coding sequence is TGTGCCAGCAGTCAAGGACAGTCAGATACGCAGTATTTT. Translated: CASSQGQSDTQYF.